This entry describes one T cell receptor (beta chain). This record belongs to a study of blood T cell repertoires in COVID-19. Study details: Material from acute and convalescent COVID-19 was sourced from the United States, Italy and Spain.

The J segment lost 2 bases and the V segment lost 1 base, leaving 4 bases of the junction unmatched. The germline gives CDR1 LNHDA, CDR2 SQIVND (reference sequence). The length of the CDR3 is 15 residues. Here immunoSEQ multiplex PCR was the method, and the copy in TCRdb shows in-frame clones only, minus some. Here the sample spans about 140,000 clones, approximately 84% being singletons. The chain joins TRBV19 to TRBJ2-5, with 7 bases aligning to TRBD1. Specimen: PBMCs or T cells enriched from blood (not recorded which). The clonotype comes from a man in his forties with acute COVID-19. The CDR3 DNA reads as TGTGCCAGTAGTATAGCCGGGACAGCACAAGAGACCCAGTACTTC. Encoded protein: CASSIAGTAQETQYF.